A single sample is the source of the 28 T cell receptor beta chains below, sequenced in a study of type 1 regulatory T cells. TCRdb called the reads again in MiXCR, with one record for every CDR3 protein. The profile covers about 23,000 distinct CDR3 sequences, with roughly 50% appearing a single time and about 4.9% taken by the ten largest. These receptors' targets are unknown. The sequencing sample was made of cultured T cells, either the whole culture or a sorted T cell fraction (not recorded which). The receptors derive from a human donor in good health.

This clonotype was picked up a small number of times. The gene calls are TRBV18 and TRBJ2-3, with TRBD2 matching over 13 bases. Germline CDR1 reads KGHSH; CDR2 reads LQKENI. The CDR3 extends over 15 amino acids. After removal of 6 bases from V and 5 bases from J, the junction contained 5 bases not matched to a gene. The CDR3: CASSLGLAGQDTQYF. The DNA for the CDR3 is TGTGCCAGCTCCCTGGGACTAGCGGGGCAAGATACGCAGTATTTT.

In the case of this clonotype: This may be a read error, as it is one base from a much larger clone. V is TRBV12-3 or TRBV12-4 and J is TRBJ2-5, with 8 bases lining up with TRBD2. Trimming at V came to 7 bases and at J to 1 base, leaving 8 bases not matched to a gene. This CDR3 spans 15 amino acids. The CDR3 reads CASNLSGGAQETQYF. The CDR3 DNA sequence: TGTGCCAGCAACCTCTCGGGGGGGGCCCAAGAGACCCAGTACTTC.

To note about this clonotype: A much larger clone differs by one base, so this may be a read error. This rearrangement joins TRBV12-3 or TRBV12-4 to TRBJ1-2, with TRBD1 as a possible D gene (5 bases). The CDR3 spans 15 residues. Trimming shortened V by 4 bases and J by 7 bases, and 19 bases separated the two germline ends. The CDR3 loop is CASSSGTELIFGYTF. In DNA, the CDR3 is TGTGCCAGCAGTTCCGGGACGGAGCTTATCTTTGGCTACACCTTC.

J is TRBJ1-4 and V is TRBV2; D is unresolved. The germline CDR1 and CDR2 sequences are SNHLY and FYNNEI. The ends were cut back, 6 bases at V and 8 bases at J, with 13 bases in the middle. CDR3 length: 13 amino acids. The DNA for the CDR3 is TGTGCCAGCAGGAACGACGGCGGGGAAAAACTGTTTTTT. Translating gives CASRNDGGEKLFF.

The J gene is TRBJ2-2, the V gene TRBV5-4; either TRBD1 or TRBD2 may fit D (5 bases each). The germline CDR1 and CDR2 sequences are SGHNT and YYREEE (reference sequence). The V end lost 4 bases, the J end lost 1 base, and 17 bases lay between the germline ends. The CDR3 length is 17 residues. CDR3 in DNA: TGTGCCAGCAGCCCGACTATAACAGGAGTGAACACCGGGGAGCTGTTTTTT. Translation gives CASSPTITGVNTGELFF.

A note on this clonotype: A much more abundant neighbour one base away suggests this may be a read error. This chain links TRBV5-1 with TRBJ2-7; unclear D gene. This CDR3 has 12 amino acids. The V and J ends lost 4 bases and 3 bases respectively, with 8 bases between them. Germline V gives CDR1 SGHRS, CDR2 YFSETQ. CDR3 sequence: CASSHDNYEQYF. The CDR3 DNA sequence: TGCGCCAGCAGCCATGACAACTACGAGCAGTACTTC.

The V call is TRBV4-3, the J call TRBJ1-6, with D maybe TRBD1 (6 bases). V lost 0 bases to trimming and J lost 7 bases, with 13 bases between them. From germline, CDR1 is LGHNA and CDR2 YSLEER. This CDR3 spans 16 amino acids. CDR3 coding DNA: TGCGCCAGCAGCCAAGAGGCAGGGGCGCGAAATTCACCCCTCCACTTT. This encodes CASSQEAGARNSPLHF.

The chain recombines TRBV24-1 with TRBJ2-5; D could derive from TRBD1 or TRBD2 (6 bases each). The V gene lost 3 bases and the J gene lost 4 bases, with 14 bases spanning the gap. The CDR3 spans 15 residues. In germline, CDR1 is KGHDR, CDR2 SFDVKD. CDR3 nucleotide sequence: TGTGCCACCAGTGATCCCCGAGGGGGAGGAGAGACCCAGTACTTC. It yields the protein CATSDPRGGGETQYF.

This clonotype was seen at least ten times. The rearrangement joins TRBV6-6 to TRBJ2-2, with D perhaps given as TRBD1 or TRBD2 (5 bases each). The CDR3 has 14 residues. Germline values: CDR1 MNHNY, CDR2 SVGAGI (reference sequence). Trimming left V 6 bases short and J 7 bases short, with 15 bases between. The CDR3 loop is CASRSRDHSGELFF. The CDR3 coding sequence is TGTGCCAGCAGGAGCCGGGACCACAGCGGGGAGCTGTTTTTT.

The V gene is TRBV6-6, the J gene TRBJ1-5; 7 bases match TRBD1. Trimming at V came to 4 bases and at J to 0 bases, leaving 9 bases not matched to a gene. CDR3 size: 17 residues. Germline CDR1 and CDR2: MNHNY and SVGAGI (reference sequence). The CDR3 coding sequence is TGTGCCAGCAGTTTCACAGGACAGGAGTATAGCAATCAGCCCCAGCATTTT. Protein sequence: CASSFTGQEYSNQPQHF.

There are a few counts of this clonotype. The CDR3 nucleotides are TGTGCCAGCAGCTTCATCTCCTACGAGCAGTACTTC. Encoded protein: CASSFISYEQYF. The genes are TRBV7-2 and TRBJ2-7; D is uncertain. The CDR3 consists of 12 residues. The V end was cut by 3 bases, the J end by 0 bases, with 3 bases between. In germline, CDR1 is SGHTA, CDR2 FQGNSA.

By proportion, this clonotype is medium-sized. V usage is TRBV4-3 and J usage is TRBJ2-3, with TRBD2 matching over 11 bases. The CDR3 covers 20 residues. Germline V lookup: CDR1 LGHNA, CDR2 YSLEER. V lost 1 base to trimming and J lost 2 bases; unmatched junction nucleotides: 14. CDR3 DNA: TGCGCCAGCAGCCAAGTATCGGGACTAGCGGAGATATATTCCACAGATACGCAGTATTTT. Residues: CASSQVSGLAEIYSTDTQYF.

The CDR3 DNA reads as TGTGCCAGCAGTTTAGCTAGCGGGGCTGTCTGGGGAGAGACCCAGTACTTC. Translation gives CASSLASGAVWGETQYF. V usage is TRBV12-3 or TRBV12-4 and J usage is TRBJ2-5; TRBD2 matches at 8 bases. CDR3 size: 17 residues. Germline trimming cut 0 bases from V and 4 bases from J; bases unmatched to any gene: 10.

The CDR3 loop is CASSPRDSSSYEQYF. The CDR3 DNA follows: TGCGCCAGCAGCCCCCGGGACAGCAGCTCCTACGAGCAGTACTTC. The chain recombines TRBV5-1 with TRBJ2-7, with TRBD1 matching over 7 bases. The CDR3 contains 15 residues. Trimming took 4 bases from V and 0 from J; bases not matched to a gene: 7. Looked up from germline, CDR1 is SGHRS and CDR2 is YFSETQ.

The V gene is TRBV20-1, the J gene TRBJ2-5; D is undetermined. V lost 5 bases, J lost 1 base, and 14 bases lay in between. This CDR3 is 14 amino acids long. Germline V gene sequence: CDR1 DFQATT, CDR2 SNEGSKA (reference sequence). DNA for the CDR3: TGCAGTGCTGAGCCGGTCGGCTTCCAAGAGACCCAGTACTTC. It specifies CSAEPVGFQETQYF.

The V call is TRBV20-1, the J call TRBJ1-2; D perhaps matches TRBD1 (5 bases). The V end lost 3 bases, the J end lost 2 bases, and 7 bases lay between the germline ends. Germline V CDR1 and CDR2: DFQATT, SNEGSKA (reference sequence). The CDR3 is 12 amino acids. The CDR3 is CSASWGNYGYTF. The CDR3 DNA reads TGCAGTGCTAGCTGGGGGAACTATGGCTACACCTTC.

This clonotype has more than one count but fewer than ten. This chain joins TRBV5-1 and TRBJ2-7; the D is unclear. Germline CDR1 and CDR2: SGHRS and YFSETQ. The CDR3 has 15 amino acids. The V end was cut by 0 bases, the J end by 3 bases, with 13 bases between. For the CDR3, the DNA is TGCGCCAGCAGCTTGGGTCTCGGAGAGATCTACGAGCAGTACTTC. It encodes CASSLGLGEIYEQYF.

In its sample, this clonotype ranks as large (0.1 to 1%). The chain employs TRBV7-2 and TRBJ1-3; 7 bases agree with TRBD1. The V gene's germline CDR1 is SGHTA and CDR2 FQGNSA. V shed 5 bases, J shed 0 bases, and the junction held 4 bases outside the gene matches. CDR3 length: 15 residues. The DNA for the CDR3 is TGTGCCAGCAGCGCCGACAGGGTCTCTGGAAACACCATATATTTT. It is translated as CASSADRVSGNTIYF.

The chain uses TRBV30 and TRBJ1-1; D remains unclear. Germline CDR1 and CDR2: GTSNPN and SVGIG (reference sequence). CDR3 size: 13 residues. V lost 3 bases and J lost 5, with 13 bases in between. The CDR3 protein is CAWSAGGVTEAFF. DNA of the CDR3: TGTGCCTGGAGCGCGGGCGGGGTGACTGAAGCTTTCTTT.

The CDR3 sequence: CASRPSYGGELFF. Written as DNA, the CDR3 is TGTGCCAGCAGACCCTCGTATGGCGGGGAGCTGTTTTTT. V and J are TRBV7-9 and TRBJ2-2; D is uncertain. Germline CDR1 reads SEHNR; CDR2 reads FQNEAQ (reference sequence). The ends were cut back, 6 bases at V and 7 bases at J, with 12 bases in the middle. This CDR3 is 13 amino acids long.

The chain employs TRBV7-2 and TRBJ1-5; 7 nucleotides line up with TRBD1. Germline V gene data show CDR1 as SGHTA and CDR2 as FQGNSA. V was clipped by 6 bases and J by 6 bases; unmatched bases: 8. The length of the CDR3 is 14 residues. The CDR3 DNA sequence: TGTGCCAGCAGGGAGACAGGGATCAGTCAGCCCCAGCATTTT. Its protein product is CASRETGISQPQHF.

The V gene is TRBV4-1, the J gene TRBJ2-1; perhaps TRBD1 as D (6 bases). With 4 bases removed from V and 7 bases from J, the gap between germline ends came to 20 bases. Germline V gene data show CDR1 as MGHRA and CDR2 as YSYEKL. This CDR3 contains 16 residues. This chain's CDR3 is CASSLLQGPGVNEQFF. The CDR3 nucleotides are TGCGCCAGCAGCCTCCTGCAGGGGCCCGGGGTGAATGAGCAGTTCTTC.

This clonotype was seen a few times. The chain joins TRBV6-5 to TRBJ2-4; D may correspond to TRBD1 or TRBD2 (5 bases each). Trimming left V 4 bases short and J 1 base short, with 17 bases between. Germline V gene lookup returns CDR1 MNHEY and CDR2 SVGAGI. The CDR3 length is 17 residues. DNA for the CDR3: TGTGCCAGCAGTTCAGGGACCCGACTACCGGCCAAAAACATTCAGTACTTC. This translates into CASSSGTRLPAKNIQYF.

This chain joins TRBV11-2 and TRBJ2-2; 9 nucleotides match TRBD2. The germline V gene encodes CDR1 SGHAT and CDR2 FQNNGV. With V trimmed by 1 base and J by 6 bases, 3 bases remained unmatched. CDR3 length equals 15 residues. Here the CDR3 reads CASSLGRGGPGELFF. DNA of the CDR3: TGTGCCAGCAGCTTAGGGCGGGGGGGTCCCGGGGAGCTGTTTTTT.

This clonotype is judged medium-sized. The V and J genes are TRBV7-9 and TRBJ1-2, with D maybe TRBD1 (5 bases). The CDR3 is made up of 14 amino acids. V lost 3 bases to trimming and J lost 4 bases, with 12 bases between them. Germline V CDR1 and CDR2: SEHNR, FQNEAQ (reference sequence). The CDR3: CASSLGRQTYGYTF. CDR3 bases: TGTGCCAGCAGCTTGGGCCGACAGACCTATGGCTACACCTTC.

The chain combines TRBV4-2 with TRBJ1-2, with D perhaps TRBD1 (5 bases). Per germline, CDR1 LGHNA and CDR2 YNFKEQ. The length of the CDR3 is 15 residues. Trimming took 1 base from V and 8 from J, leaving 17 bases between them. This chain's CDR3 is CASSQVGTRVEGYTF. The CDR3, as DNA: TGTGCCAGCAGCCAAGTGGGGACGAGGGTGGAGGGCTACACCTTC.

The rearrangement joins TRBV24-1 to TRBJ2-1, with no clear D. Germline V gene lookup returns CDR1 KGHDR and CDR2 SFDVKD. The V end was cut by 1 base, the J end by 0 bases, with 9 bases between. The CDR3 is 16 residues long. The CDR3 coding sequence is TGTGCCACCAGTGATTTAGAGGAGCCCTCCTACAATGAGCAGTTCTTC. This codes for CATSDLEEPSYNEQFF.

This clonotype has a handful of counts. The chain carries TRBV5-1 and TRBJ1-6; 11 bases agree with TRBD1. CDR3 length equals 15 residues. From germline, CDR1 is SGHRS and CDR2 YFSETQ. Unmatched junction bases numbered 3, after V lost 3 bases and J lost 7 bases. The CDR3 region is CASSSGTGGNSPLHF. The CDR3 DNA reads TGCGCCAGCAGCTCCGGGACAGGGGGGAATTCACCCCTCCACTTT.